These 5 T cell receptor beta chains share one sample of origin, sequenced in a study of shared clonotypes between healthy human individuals. TCRdb's table, derived via immunoSEQ multiplex PCR, lists solely in-frame clones and lacks some. The top ten hold approximately 0.13% of the sample, which has some 2,100,000 clones, approximately 96% seen once. The source material was naive CD4+ T cells sorted from blood. Sample subset: CD45RA+ positively selected. The origin of the receptors is a young man in good health.

The table lists this clone with a count of one. The J gene is TRBJ2-7, the V gene TRBV5-4; no clear D. The germline V and J ends were trimmed by 4 bases and 6 bases, with 11 bases remaining between them. The CDR3 sequence is 12 residues long. Germline values: CDR1 SGHNT, CDR2 YYREEE (reference sequence). The CDR3: CASSRVGGEQYF. DNA of the CDR3: TGTGCCAGCAGCCGGGTCGGTGGCGAGCAGTACTTC.

The chain recombines TRBV6-6 with TRBJ2-7, with D hard to call. The V gene's germline CDR1 is MNHNY and CDR2 SVGAGI (reference sequence). The CDR3 is 14 amino acids. Trimming took 2 bases from V and 2 from J, leaving 10 bases between them. CDR3 bases: TGTGCCAGCAGTTACGCCGACAAAGCCTACGAGCAGTACTTC. It is translated as CASSYADKAYEQYF.

The chain links TRBV30 to TRBJ1-6; possibly TRBD1 for D (5 bases). This CDR3 has 17 residues. Between the trimmed V and J ends, which lost 3 bases and 5 bases, there was a span of 20 bases. Looked up from germline, CDR1 is GTSNPN and CDR2 is SVGIG (reference sequence). The CDR3 DNA is TGTGCCTGGAGCGGACTTCGGACGGGACGGAATAATTCACCCCTCCACTTT. It encodes CAWSGLRTGRNNSPLHF.

The J gene is TRBJ1-6, the V gene TRBV6-6; the match to TRBD1 covers 8 bases. The trim removed 4 bases at V and 9 bases at J, leaving 5 bases unmatched. Germline values: CDR1 MNHNY, CDR2 SVGAGI (reference sequence). The CDR3 covers 14 residues. CDR3 sequence reads: CASSSNRGTSPLHF. CDR3 nucleotide sequence: TGTGCCAGCAGTTCAAACAGGGGGACTTCACCCCTCCACTTT.

The rearrangement joins TRBV18 to TRBJ1-1, with D possibly being TRBD1 (5 bases). Germline-derived CDR1 and CDR2 are KGHSH and LQKENI. The CDR3 spans 17 residues. Trimming took 3 bases from V and 1 from J, leaving 18 bases between them. Here the CDR3 reads CASSPESQGAANTEAFF. In DNA, the CDR3 is TGTGCCAGCTCACCGGAGAGCCAGGGAGCCGCGAACACTGAAGCTTTCTTT.